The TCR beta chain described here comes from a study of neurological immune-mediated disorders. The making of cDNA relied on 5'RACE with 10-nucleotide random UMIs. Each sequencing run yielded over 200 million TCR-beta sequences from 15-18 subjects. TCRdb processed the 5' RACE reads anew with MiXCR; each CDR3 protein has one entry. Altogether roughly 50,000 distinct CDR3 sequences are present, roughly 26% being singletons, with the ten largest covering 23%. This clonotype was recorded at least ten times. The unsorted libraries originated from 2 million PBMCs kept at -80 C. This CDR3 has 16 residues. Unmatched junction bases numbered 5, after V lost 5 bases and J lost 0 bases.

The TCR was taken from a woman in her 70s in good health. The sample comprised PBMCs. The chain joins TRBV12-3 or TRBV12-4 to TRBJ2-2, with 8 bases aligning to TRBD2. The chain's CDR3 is CASSASGWANTGELFF. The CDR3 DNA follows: TGTGCCAGCAGTGCTAGCGGGTGGGCGAACACCGGGGAGCTGTTTTTT.